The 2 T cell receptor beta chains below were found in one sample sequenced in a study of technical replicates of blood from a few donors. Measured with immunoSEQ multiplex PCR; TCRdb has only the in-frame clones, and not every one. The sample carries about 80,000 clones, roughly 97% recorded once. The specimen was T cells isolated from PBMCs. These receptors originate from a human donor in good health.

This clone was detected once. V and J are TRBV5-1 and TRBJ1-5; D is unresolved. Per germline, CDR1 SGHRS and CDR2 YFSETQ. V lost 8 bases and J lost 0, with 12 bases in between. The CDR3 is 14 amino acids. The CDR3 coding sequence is TGCGCCAGGATAGAGCACGTTAGCAATCAGCCCCAGCATTTT. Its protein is CARIEHVSNQPQHF.

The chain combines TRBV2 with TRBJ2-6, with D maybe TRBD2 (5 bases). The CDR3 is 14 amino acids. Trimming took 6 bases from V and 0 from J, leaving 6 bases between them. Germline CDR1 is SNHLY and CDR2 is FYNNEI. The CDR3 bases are TGTGCCAGCAGAGAGGGCTCTGGGGCCAACGTCCTGACTTTC. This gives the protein CASREGSGANVLTF.